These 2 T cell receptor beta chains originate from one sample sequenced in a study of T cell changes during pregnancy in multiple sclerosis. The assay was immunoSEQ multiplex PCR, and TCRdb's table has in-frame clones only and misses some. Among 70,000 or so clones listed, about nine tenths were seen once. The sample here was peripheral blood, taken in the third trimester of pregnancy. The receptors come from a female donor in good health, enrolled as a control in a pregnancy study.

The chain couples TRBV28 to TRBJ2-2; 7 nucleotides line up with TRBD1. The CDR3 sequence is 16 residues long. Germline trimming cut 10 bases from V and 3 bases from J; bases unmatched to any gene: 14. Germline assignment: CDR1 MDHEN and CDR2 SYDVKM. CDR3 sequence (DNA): TGTGCCACCGAGAGAGGGGGCGGTTTCCACACCGGGGAGCTGTTTTTT. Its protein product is CATERGGGFHTGELFF. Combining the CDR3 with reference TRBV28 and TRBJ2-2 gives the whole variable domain DVKVTQSSRYLVKRTGEKVFLECVQDMDHENMFWYRQDPGLGLRLIYFSYDVKMKEKGDIPEGYSVSREKKERFSLILESASTNQTSMYLCATERGGGFHTGELFFGEGSRLTVL.

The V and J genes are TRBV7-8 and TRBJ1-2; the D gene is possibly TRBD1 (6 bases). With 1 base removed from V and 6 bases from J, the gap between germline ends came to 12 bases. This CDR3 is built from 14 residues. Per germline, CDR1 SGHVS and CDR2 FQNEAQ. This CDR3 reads CASSLVYRADGYTF. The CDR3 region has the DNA TGTGCCAGCAGCTTAGTCTACAGGGCAGATGGCTACACCTTC.